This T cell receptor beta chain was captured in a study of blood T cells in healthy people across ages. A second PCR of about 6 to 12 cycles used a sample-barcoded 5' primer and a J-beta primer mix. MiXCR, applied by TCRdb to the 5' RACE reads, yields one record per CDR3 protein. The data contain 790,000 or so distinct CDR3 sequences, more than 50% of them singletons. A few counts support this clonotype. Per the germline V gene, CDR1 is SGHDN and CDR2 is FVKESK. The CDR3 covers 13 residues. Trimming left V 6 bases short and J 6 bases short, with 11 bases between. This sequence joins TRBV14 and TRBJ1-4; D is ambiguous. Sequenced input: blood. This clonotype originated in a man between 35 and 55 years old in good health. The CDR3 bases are TGTGCCAGCAGTCCTCGGGAGTATGAAAAACTGTTTTTT. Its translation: CASSPREYEKLFF.